This TCR beta chain derives from a study of T cell responses to AZD1222 COVID-19 vaccine. Study-wide points: There were mostly white British donors and more females than males, and clonal diversity was possibly underestimated.

With V trimmed by 5 bases and J by 2 bases, 6 bases remained unmatched. The CDR3 is 16 residues long. Germline V gene sequence: CDR1 LNHDA, CDR2 SQIVND (reference sequence). Measured with immunoSEQ multiplex PCR; TCRdb has only the in-frame clones, and not every one. Of 170,000 or so clones listed, roughly 87% are singletons. As for this clone: Its cognate antigen is unknown.

The rearrangement uses TRBV19 and TRBJ1-6; TRBD1 matches 7 bases. The sequences come from peripheral blood, collected on day 0 of AZD1222 vaccination. This TCR came from an adult in good health. Here the CDR3 DNA reads TGTGCCAGTAGTCCAGGAGGGGGCACCTATAATTCACCCCTCCACTTT. Translated, it gives CASSPGGGTYNSPLHF.